The rows below give T cell receptor beta chains drawn from one sample of a study of T cells in Graves' hyperthyroidism and ophthalmopathy. TCRdb reprocessed the multiplex PCR reads with MiXCR, giving one entry per CDR3 protein. The sample shows 700,000 to 850,000 distinct CDR3 sequences, around a third of them seen only once. Sequences were obtained from blood. These receptors all come from a woman aged 40 to 50 with Graves' hyperthyroidism. Both conserved end residues are part of each CDR3. Fields, in order: V gene, J gene, D gene, clone size, CDR3 protein, CDR3 DNA. D genes are given only for firm matches. Not all rows give a size; the values are once, few, many and, for expanded clones, a class.

v_call: TRBV7-2; j_call: TRBJ1-2; d_call: -; clone_size: -; cdr3_aa: CASSLRQPLPGGYTF; cdr3_nt: TGTGCCAGCAGCTTGCGGCAGCCCCTACCGGGTGGCTACACCTTC
v_call: TRBV14; j_call: TRBJ1-2; d_call: TRBD1; clone_size: -; cdr3_aa: CASSRLTDRVYGYTF; cdr3_nt: TGTGCCAGCAGCCGGTTAACGGACAGGGTATATGGCTACACCTTC
v_call: TRBV10-3; j_call: TRBJ2-7; d_call: TRBD2; clone_size: few; cdr3_aa: CASTVRLAGVEKQYF; cdr3_nt: TGTGCCAGCACCGTACGGCTAGCGGGAGTTGAGAAGCAGTACTTC
v_call: TRBV24-1; j_call: TRBJ1-2; d_call: -; clone_size: few; cdr3_aa: CATSDQGAGNYGYTF; cdr3_nt: TGTGCCACCAGCGACCAAGGGGCAGGGAACTATGGCTACACCTTC
v_call: TRBV11-2; j_call: TRBJ1-5; d_call: -; clone_size: many; cdr3_aa: CASSLTGSGNQPQHF; cdr3_nt: TGTGCCAGCAGTTTAACAGGGTCCGGCAATCAGCCCCAGCATTTT
v_call: TRBV24-1; j_call: TRBJ2-7; d_call: -; clone_size: few; cdr3_aa: CATSESGLTYEQYF; cdr3_nt: TGTGCCACCAGTGAATCGGGACTGACCTACGAGCAGTACTTC
v_call: TRBV6-5; j_call: TRBJ1-5; d_call: TRBD1; clone_size: once; cdr3_aa: CAISYSGQAGNQPQHF; cdr3_nt: TGTGCCATCAGTTACTCGGGACAGGCCGGCAATCAGCCCCAGCATTTT
v_call: TRBV6-1; j_call: TRBJ1-5; d_call: -; clone_size: -; cdr3_aa: CASTLTRGDTYSNQPQHF; cdr3_nt: TGTGCCAGCACTCTTACACGGGGGGACACCTATAGCAATCAGCCCCAGCATTTT
v_call: TRBV6-5; j_call: TRBJ1-1; d_call: -; clone_size: -; cdr3_aa: CASSYSSPGLRNTEAFF; cdr3_nt: TGTGCCAGCAGTTACAGTTCCCCTGGACTGAGGAACACTGAAGCTTTCTTT
v_call: TRBV20-1; j_call: TRBJ2-7; d_call: -; clone_size: many; cdr3_aa: CSVWQHSYEQYF; cdr3_nt: TGCAGTGTTTGGCAGCACTCCTACGAGCAGTACTTC
v_call: TRBV5-1; j_call: TRBJ2-2; d_call: TRBD1; clone_size: -; cdr3_aa: CASSRTGGEMLATGELFF; cdr3_nt: TGCGCCAGCAGCAGGACAGGGGGCGAGATGTTGGCCACCGGGGAGCTGTTTTTT
v_call: TRBV2; j_call: TRBJ1-2; d_call: -; clone_size: -; cdr3_aa: CASSEANNRGGYTF; cdr3_nt: TGTGCCAGCAGTGAAGCGAATAATAGGGGTGGCTACACCTTC
v_call: TRBV12-3/TRBV12-4; j_call: TRBJ1-2; d_call: -; clone_size: -; cdr3_aa: CVSSLIFTGDGYTF; cdr3_nt: TGTGTCAGCAGCTTGATTTTCACAGGCGATGGCTACACCTTC
v_call: TRBV9; j_call: TRBJ1-2; d_call: -; clone_size: -; cdr3_aa: CASSRGEGSHYGYTF; cdr3_nt: TGTGCCAGCTCACGAGGAGAGGGGTCCCACTATGGCTACACCTTC
v_call: TRBV11-2; j_call: TRBJ1-5; d_call: TRBD1; clone_size: -; cdr3_aa: CASSFQDRQETQHF; cdr3_nt: TGTGCCAGCAGCTTCCAGGACAGGCAAGAGACCCAGCATTTT
v_call: TRBV3-1; j_call: TRBJ1-5; d_call: TRBD1; clone_size: -; cdr3_aa: CASSRDREQPQHF; cdr3_nt: TGTGCCAGCAGCCGCGACAGGGAACAGCCCCAGCATTTT
v_call: TRBV12-3/TRBV12-4; j_call: TRBJ2-7; d_call: TRBD2; clone_size: few; cdr3_aa: CASSLGRGTSGAYEQYF; cdr3_nt: TGTGCCAGCAGTTTAGGTCGAGGGACTAGCGGAGCCTACGAGCAGTACTTC
v_call: TRBV12-3/TRBV12-4; j_call: TRBJ1-2; d_call: TRBD1; clone_size: many; cdr3_aa: CASSQWDSYGYTF; cdr3_nt: TGTGCCAGCAGTCAATGGGACAGCTATGGCTACACCTTC
v_call: TRBV7-3; j_call: TRBJ2-1; d_call: -; clone_size: -; cdr3_aa: CASRAGGAAYNEQFF; cdr3_nt: TGTGCCAGCAGGGCAGGGGGGGCAGCCTACAATGAGCAGTTCTTC
v_call: TRBV6-2/TRBV6-3; j_call: TRBJ1-1; d_call: -; clone_size: -; cdr3_aa: CASSIRGATEAFF; cdr3_nt: TGTGCCAGCAGTATCCGGGGGGCCACTGAAGCTTTCTTT
v_call: TRBV19; j_call: TRBJ1-5; d_call: TRBD1; clone_size: many; cdr3_aa: CASRGGTGGNQPQHF; cdr3_nt: TGTGCCAGTAGAGGGGGGACAGGGGGCAATCAGCCCCAGCATTTT
v_call: TRBV12-3/TRBV12-4; j_call: TRBJ2-7; d_call: -; clone_size: many; cdr3_aa: CASSLSVAYYEQYF; cdr3_nt: TGTGCCAGCAGTTTATCTGTCGCGTACTACGAGCAGTACTTC
v_call: TRBV2; j_call: TRBJ1-3; d_call: -; clone_size: -; cdr3_aa: CASSLVAGTGNTIYF; cdr3_nt: TGTGCCAGCAGTCTGGTGGCAGGCACTGGAAACACTATATATTTT
v_call: TRBV7-2; j_call: TRBJ2-5; d_call: TRBD2; clone_size: many; cdr3_aa: CASSLVGGRETQYF; cdr3_nt: TGTGCCAGCAGCTTAGTCGGGGGGAGAGAGACCCAGTACTTC
v_call: TRBV20-1; j_call: TRBJ2-5; d_call: -; clone_size: -; cdr3_aa: CSARGEGQSETQYF; cdr3_nt: TGCAGTGCTAGAGGCGAGGGGCAGTCAGAGACCCAGTACTTC
v_call: TRBV7-9; j_call: TRBJ1-1; d_call: -; clone_size: -; cdr3_aa: CASSALTGPLGTEAFF; cdr3_nt: TGTGCCAGCAGCGCCTTGACCGGGCCTCTGGGCACTGAAGCTTTCTTT
v_call: TRBV7-2; j_call: TRBJ1-2; d_call: -; clone_size: few; cdr3_aa: CASSSTERRGASWGYTF; cdr3_nt: TGTGCCAGCAGCTCTACAGAGCGTCGGGGGGCCTCCTGGGGCTACACCTTC
v_call: TRBV7-2; j_call: TRBJ1-2; d_call: TRBD1; clone_size: once; cdr3_aa: CASSFNPGQGYYGYTF; cdr3_nt: TGTGCCAGCAGCTTCAATCCGGGACAGGGGTATTATGGCTACACCTTC
v_call: TRBV7-9; j_call: TRBJ2-7; d_call: -; clone_size: few; cdr3_aa: CASSQLGDEQYF; cdr3_nt: TGTGCCAGCAGTCAACTGGGAGACGAGCAGTACTTC
v_call: TRBV11-2; j_call: TRBJ1-4; d_call: -; clone_size: -; cdr3_aa: CASSLEGAPTNEKLFF; cdr3_nt: TGTGCCAGCAGCTTAGAGGGGGCCCCAACTAATGAAAAACTGTTTTTT
v_call: TRBV25-1; j_call: TRBJ2-7; d_call: -; clone_size: -; cdr3_aa: CASSEFRGYEQYF; cdr3_nt: TGTGCCAGCAGCGAATTTAGAGGCTACGAGCAGTACTTC
v_call: TRBV29-1; j_call: TRBJ1-4; d_call: -; clone_size: few; cdr3_aa: CSVGGLFF; cdr3_nt: TGCAGCGTTGGGGGACTGTTTTTT
v_call: TRBV7-2; j_call: TRBJ1-1; d_call: -; clone_size: many; cdr3_aa: CASSPLRSGYTEAFF; cdr3_nt: TGTGCCAGCAGTCCACTCCGGTCGGGGTACACTGAAGCTTTCTTT
v_call: TRBV11-2; j_call: TRBJ2-2; d_call: -; clone_size: -; cdr3_aa: CASSLGWKGELFF; cdr3_nt: TGTGCCAGCAGCTTAGGGTGGAAGGGGGAGCTGTTTTTT
v_call: TRBV7-9; j_call: TRBJ1-4; d_call: -; clone_size: many; cdr3_aa: CASSLALTNEKLFF; cdr3_nt: TGTGCCAGCAGCTTAGCTCTTACTAATGAAAAACTGTTTTTT
v_call: TRBV12-3/TRBV12-4; j_call: TRBJ1-1; d_call: TRBD1; clone_size: few; cdr3_aa: CASRQGATNTEAFF; cdr3_nt: TGTGCCAGCAGACAGGGGGCCACGAACACTGAAGCTTTCTTT
v_call: TRBV6-1; j_call: TRBJ2-6; d_call: -; clone_size: -; cdr3_aa: CASSIGVKGANVLTF; cdr3_nt: TGTGCCAGCAGTATCGGGGTGAAGGGGGCCAACGTCCTGACTTTC
v_call: TRBV6-5; j_call: TRBJ2-5; d_call: TRBD2; clone_size: -; cdr3_aa: CASTGWLAGETQYF; cdr3_nt: TGTGCCAGCACCGGGTGGCTAGCGGGGGAGACCCAGTACTTC